This TCR beta chain was recorded in a study of blood T cell repertoires in COVID-19. Study-level information: The samples span acute and convalescent COVID-19 from the United States, Italy and Spain. Sources were T cells, B-cell-depleted T cells, or PBMCs; the material itself was cDNA or gDNA.

J lost 3 bases, V lost 2 bases, and 8 bases had no gene match. Germline values: CDR1 LNHDA, CDR2 SQIVND (reference sequence). CDR3 length: 16 amino acids. Per the authors' pipeline: Reference gene primer amplification in the assay estimated nucleated cell counts. Assay: immunoSEQ multiplex PCR; the TCRdb copy retains only in-frame clones and omits some. Clonal size and the V and J genes are those of that table, whereas D and trimming came from the DNA. Of more than 400,000 clones in the sample, 75% to 90% are singletons; the top ten hold 3.2%. This clonotype originated in a human donor in a cohort sampled during active COVID-19. The chain joins TRBV19 to TRBJ1-2; TRBD1 matches at 8 bases. The source material was peripheral blood. CDR3 DNA sequence: TGTGCCAGTAGTATATCGGGACAGGCCTTTTACTATGGCTACACCTTC. Protein: CASSISGQAFYYGYTF.